This T cell receptor beta chain is from a study of blood T cell repertoires in COVID-19. Overall study context: Specimens from acute and convalescent COVID-19 originated in the United States, Italy and Spain. Nucleic acid was either cDNA or gDNA, and it came from T cells, B-cell-depleted T cells, or PBMCs.

The CDR3 is made up of 15 amino acids. With 3 bases clipped from V and 2 bases from J, the junction kept 4 bases outside the gene matches. CDR1 KGHDR and CDR2 SFDVKD come from the germline V gene. In the study's own analysis: Reference gene primer amplification in the assay estimated nucleated cell counts. Measured with immunoSEQ multiplex PCR; TCRdb has only the in-frame clones, and not every one. V and J calls and clone size come straight from that table; D and trimming were deduced from the DNA. The sample carries 35,000 to 45,000 clones, around four fifths recorded once. Sequencing was carried out using peripheral blood. The chain is built from TRBV24-1 and TRBJ2-7, with 9 bases that match TRBD1. The clonotype was recovered from a human donor in a cohort sampled during active COVID-19. DNA of the CDR3: TGTGCCACCAGTGATGTCGGGACAGGGACCTACGAGCAGTACTTC. The encoded protein is CATSDVGTGTYEQYF.